The 13 T cell receptor beta chains in this list originate from one sample, sequenced in a study of lymphopenia after photon versus proton radiotherapy. Profiled with immunoSEQ multiplex PCR; TCRdb holds only in-frame clones, not every one. The sample consists of about 16,000 clones, roughly nine tenths of them appearing once. Sequences were derived from peripheral blood, sampled from a patient treated with proton-based radiotherapy. All receptors come from a woman aged 60 to 75 with cholangiocarcinoma. Some clones in this sample may be carry-over from other donors' samples.

The chain couples TRBV7-9 to TRBJ1-4, with D uncertain. The CDR3 is 16 residues long. Looked up from germline, CDR1 is SEHNR and CDR2 is FQNEAQ (reference sequence). With 4 bases removed from V and 5 bases from J, the gap between germline ends came to 17 bases. This chain's CDR3 is CASSSGGPPQNEKLFF. CDR3 bases: TGTGCCAGCAGCTCCGGTGGGCCACCCCAGAATGAAAAACTGTTTTTT.

This clone was observed a handful of times. The gene calls are TRBV7-9 and TRBJ1-1; TRBD1 aligns across 8 bases. The germline CDR1 and CDR2 sequences are SEHNR and FQNEAQ (reference sequence). There are 14 residues in the CDR3. The V segment lost 5 bases and the J segment 5 bases; nucleotides outside the gene matches: 7. CDR3 coding DNA: TGTGCCAGCAGCCCGAGGACAGGGCGGACTGAAGCTTTCTTT. It specifies CASSPRTGRTEAFF.

A few counts support this clone. The chain couples TRBV5-1 to TRBJ1-2; D unresolved. Germline CDR1 and CDR2: SGHRS and YFSETQ. This CDR3 region has 13 residues. Trimming removed 4 bases at V and 8 bases at J, with 15 bases between. The CDR3 region is CASSADGRYGYTF. The CDR3 DNA reads as TGCGCCAGCAGCGCGGACGGGAGATACGGCTACACCTTC.

This clone was seen a single time. V is TRBV5-6 and J is TRBJ1-2, with 8 bases lining up with TRBD1. J was trimmed by 1 base and V by 3 bases; bases with no gene match: 2. The CDR3 consists of 14 residues. Germline assignment: CDR1 SGHDT and CDR2 YYEEEE. The CDR3 protein is CASSWTGFNYGYTF. CDR3 nucleotide sequence: TGTGCCAGCAGCTGGACAGGGTTTAACTATGGCTACACCTTC. The full variable domain, completed using reference TRBV5-6 and TRBJ1-2, is DAGVTQSPTHLIKTRGQQVTLRCSPKSGHDTVSWYQQALGQGPQFIFQYYEEEERQRGNFPDRFSGHQFPNYSSELNVNALLLGDSALYLCASSWTGFNYGYTFGSGTRLTVV.

The chain combines TRBV7-8 with TRBJ1-5, with a possible D match to TRBD1 (5 bases). The CDR3 loop spans 14 amino acids. The V gene's germline CDR1 is SGHVS and CDR2 FQNEAQ. V shed 2 bases and J shed 2 bases, with 7 bases lying between them. The CDR3 region has the DNA TGTGCCAGCAGCTTACGGGGGGGCAATCAGCCCCAGCATTTT. Translating gives CASSLRGGNQPQHF.

The V gene is TRBV9, the J gene TRBJ2-1; 7 positions match TRBD2. CDR1 is SGDLS and CDR2 is YYNGEE in the germline V gene. The CDR3 has 15 residues. Trimming cost V 0 bases and J 5 bases; bases outside gene matches: 5. This CDR3 is CASSVVWEGDNEQFF. CDR3 nucleotide sequence: TGTGCCAGCAGCGTAGTATGGGAGGGAGACAATGAGCAGTTCTTC.

V gene TRBV11-1 combines with J gene TRBJ1-6; maybe TRBD1 (6 bases). V was pared by 4 bases and J by 8 bases, with 12 bases between. Germline loops: CDR1 SGHAT, CDR2 FQDESV (reference sequence). The CDR3 length is 14 residues. The CDR3 loop reads CASSSTGQDSPLHF. Written as DNA, the CDR3 is TGTGCCAGCAGCTCAACAGGGCAAGATTCACCCCTCCACTTT.

This clone counts as medium-sized. The chain employs TRBV5-1 and TRBJ2-1; TRBD2 matches 12 bases. V dropped 6 bases and J dropped 10; count of bases not matched to a gene: 11. This CDR3 spans 15 amino acids. Germline assignment: CDR1 SGHRS and CDR2 YFSETQ. This chain's CDR3 is CASTPTSGGQGEQFF. CDR3 bases: TGCGCCAGCACCCCGACTAGCGGGGGTCAGGGGGAGCAGTTCTTC.

CDR3 sequence: CAWSVWTGDGIEQFF. The CDR3 DNA follows: TGTGCCTGGAGTGTATGGACTGGGGATGGGATTGAGCAGTTCTTC. V is TRBV30 and J is TRBJ2-1; D is perhaps TRBD2 (5 bases). V was pared by 0 bases and J by 9 bases, with 18 bases between. Germline CDR1 and CDR2: GTSNPN and SVGIG (reference sequence). This CDR3 has 15 amino acids.

This sequence joins TRBV9 and TRBJ1-1; D not resolved. Germline values: CDR1 SGDLS, CDR2 YYNGEE. CDR3 length: 13 residues. Trimming cost V 5 bases and J 4 bases, with 12 bases left between them. This CDR3 is CASRAGPATEAFF. CDR3 DNA: TGTGCCAGCAGGGCCGGGCCCGCCACTGAAGCTTTCTTT.

In its sample, this clone was seen a few times. The chain employs TRBV7-2 and TRBJ1-5; no clear D gene. CDR1 and CDR2 from the germline V gene are SGHTA and FQGNSA. V dropped 0 bases and J dropped 2 bases, with 8 bases sitting between them. The CDR3 contains 15 residues. This CDR3 reads CASSLATVRNQPQHF. In DNA, the CDR3 is TGTGCCAGCAGCTTAGCAACGGTTCGCAATCAGCCCCAGCATTTT.

This chain uses TRBV4-2 with TRBJ2-1; D is perhaps TRBD2 (7 bases). V lost 6 bases and J lost 7, with 22 bases in between. The CDR3 is 16 residues long. Germline V gene data show CDR1 as LGHNA and CDR2 as YNFKEQ. CDR3 sequence: CASRLWEGGRGNEQFF. CDR3 sequence (DNA): TGTGCCAGCAGGTTGTGGGAGGGGGGGCGTGGGAATGAGCAGTTCTTC.

The chain is built from TRBV6-1 and TRBJ1-1; D is possibly TRBD1 (5 bases). From germline, CDR1 is MNHNS and CDR2 SASEGT. CDR3 size: 13 residues. V was cut by 6 bases and J by 3 bases, with 11 bases left in between. The CDR3: CASSLGEHTEAFF. As DNA, the CDR3 is TGTGCCAGCAGCTTAGGGGAGCACACTGAAGCTTTCTTT.